The 21 T cell receptor beta chains below come from one sample, sequenced in a study of technical replicates of blood from a few donors. This table comes from immunoSEQ multiplex PCR, and its TCRdb copy is limited to in-frame clones, with some not included. The repertoire includes about 83,000 clones, around 94% of them detected once, and under 0.3% sits in the top ten. Material for sequencing was T cells isolated from PBMCs. All receptors come from a human donor in good health.

CDR3 nucleotides: TGTGCCAGCAGCGTAGCTGTCGGGGAGACCTACGAGCAGTACTTC. It specifies CASSVAVGETYEQYF. V usage is TRBV9 and J usage is TRBJ2-7; a possible D gene is TRBD2 (5 bases). The CDR3 extends over 15 amino acids. The ends were cut back, 0 bases at V and 2 bases at J, with 12 bases in the middle. Germline V CDR1 and CDR2: SGDLS, YYNGEE.

This chain connects TRBV5-1 to TRBJ2-2; 8 bases fit TRBD1. The CDR3 is 18 residues long. Germline CDR1 reads SGHRS; CDR2 reads YFSETQ. V lost 9 bases and J lost 6; bases outside the gene matches: 22. The CDR3 is CATPRRTDRGPIAGELFF. CDR3 nucleotides: TGCGCCACCCCGAGACGGACCGACAGGGGTCCTATTGCCGGGGAGCTGTTTTTT.

Concerning this clone: A read error may produce the germline difference seen at one junction end. The V call is TRBV7-9, the J call TRBJ1-2; 8 bases align to TRBD1. Germline V gene sequence: CDR1 SEHNR, CDR2 FQNEAQ (reference sequence). The CDR3 is made up of 16 amino acids. The CDR3 sequence is CASSLGTGHISYGYTF. DNA for the CDR3: TGTGCCAGCAGTTTAGGGACAGGCCATATATCTTATGGCTACACCTTC. Full variable domain (remainder filled in from reference TRBV7-9 and TRBJ1-2): DTGVSQNPRHKITKRGQNVTFRCDPISEHNRLYWYRQTLGQGPEFLTYFQNEAQLEKSRLLSDRFSAERPKGSFSTLEIQRTEQGDSAMYLCASSLGTGHISYGYTFGSGTRLTVV.

The CDR3 is CASTLRLAGGNEQFF. The CDR3, as DNA: TGCGCCAGCACCCTCCGGCTAGCGGGAGGAAATGAGCAGTTCTTC. The gene calls are TRBV23-1 and TRBJ2-1; 11 bases are shared with TRBD2. TRBV23-1 is assigned to the ORF class and has an uncertain function. The CDR3 is 15 amino acids. V shed 7 bases and J 7 bases; nucleotides not matched to a gene: 9.

The rearrangement uses TRBV4-1 and TRBJ2-3, with TRBD2 identical over 9 bases. With V trimmed by 1 base and J by 0 bases, 8 bases remained unmatched. Germline V gene sequence: CDR1 MGHRA, CDR2 YSYEKL. The CDR3 consists of 18 residues. The CDR3 DNA sequence: TGCGCCAGCAGCCAAGCCCTAGCGGGGTCAACTAGCACAGATACGCAGTATTTT. Amino acids: CASSQALAGSTSTDTQYF.

V is TRBV7-9 and J is TRBJ2-5; 7 bases align to TRBD1. Germline CDR1 reads SEHNR; CDR2 reads FQNEAQ (reference sequence). The CDR3 is 15 residues long. V shed 5 bases and J 2 bases; nucleotides not matched to a gene: 8. The DNA of the CDR3 is TGTGCCAGCAGCCCTGGGACAGATTTACAAGAGACCCAGTACTTC. Encoded protein: CASSPGTDLQETQYF.

The rearrangement joins TRBV28 to TRBJ2-1, with TRBD2 matching 9 bases. The junction had 13 bases not matched to a gene; V was cut back by 6 bases and J by 10 bases. Germline CDR1 reads MDHEN; CDR2 reads SYDVKM. The CDR3 is 15 amino acids. The CDR3 nucleotides are TGTGCCAGCAGGCACTCTGGCGGGAGGGATAAGGAGCAGTTCTTC. Its protein is CASRHSGGRDKEQFF.

J is TRBJ1-3 and V is TRBV11-2; D gene ambiguous. Germline CDR1 SGHAT, CDR2 FQNNGV. V lost 7 bases and J 0 bases, leaving 25 bases between the germline ends. CDR3 size: 19 residues. The CDR3 reads CASTQSIWAGESSGNTIYF. DNA for the CDR3: TGTGCCAGCACCCAATCCATATGGGCCGGCGAGAGCTCTGGAAACACCATATATTTT.

This chain joins TRBV6-6 and TRBJ2-3, with D perhaps TRBD1 (6 bases). CDR1 is MNHNY, CDR2 SVGAGI, per germline (reference sequence). The CDR3 is made up of 16 amino acids. V shed 0 bases and J shed 6 bases, with 16 bases lying between them. The chain's CDR3 is CASSYSLAGARDTQYF. Here the CDR3 DNA reads TGTGCCAGCAGTTACTCGTTGGCAGGGGCCCGGGATACGCAGTATTTT.

The V and J genes are TRBV5-1 and TRBJ2-6; 9 bases map to TRBD1. The germline V gene encodes CDR1 SGHRS and CDR2 YFSETQ. Trimming removed 6 bases from V and 4 bases from J; junction bases left unmatched: 11. The CDR3 spans 17 residues. For the CDR3, the DNA is TGCGCCAGCACCCCGGGACAGGGAATTTCCGGGGCCAACGTCCTGACTTTC. The encoded protein is CASTPGQGISGANVLTF.

The genes are TRBV19 and TRBJ2-3; no firm D call. The germline gives CDR1 LNHDA, CDR2 SQIVND (reference sequence). The ends were cut back, 7 bases at V and 4 bases at J, with 6 bases in the middle. The CDR3 loop spans 11 amino acids. The CDR3 sequence: CASMGPDTQYF. CDR3 DNA: TGTGCCAGTATGGGCCCAGATACGCAGTATTTT.

The chain recombines TRBV9 with TRBJ2-7, with D perhaps matching TRBD1 (5 bases). V was clipped by 0 bases and J by 6 bases, with 7 bases between them. Looked up from germline, CDR1 is SGDLS and CDR2 is YYNGEE. CDR3 length equals 12 residues. CDR3 loop: CASSVEGAEQYF. CDR3 DNA: TGTGCCAGCAGCGTAGAAGGGGCCGAGCAGTACTTC.

The chain couples TRBV19 to TRBJ2-2; D might be TRBD2 (6 bases). The CDR3 is made up of 14 amino acids. From germline, CDR1 is LNHDA and CDR2 SQIVND (reference sequence). The germline V and J ends were trimmed by 3 bases and 7 bases, with 12 bases remaining between them. CDR3 protein: CASSIPRLDGELFF. CDR3 DNA sequence: TGTGCCAGTAGTATCCCTAGACTAGACGGGGAGCTGTTTTTT.

The chain links TRBV12-5 to TRBJ1-1, with D maybe TRBD1 (6 bases). Germline V gives CDR1 LGHNT, CDR2 FRNRAP. The CDR3 runs to 17 residues. The ends were cut back, 5 bases at V and 6 bases at J, with 25 bases in the middle. The CDR3: CASGQSHKQGFQAEAFF. The CDR3 DNA sequence: TGTGCTAGTGGTCAGTCACATAAACAGGGTTTTCAGGCTGAAGCTTTCTTT.

This sequence joins TRBV28 and TRBJ2-7; 8 bases map to TRBD2. The ends lost 8 bases at V and 2 bases at J; junction bases unmatched: 8. In germline, CDR1 is MDHEN, CDR2 SYDVKM. The CDR3 sequence is 14 residues long. In nucleotides, the CDR3 is TGTGCCAGCTCACTGGGTAGCGGGGCCTACGAGCAGTACTTC. This gives the protein CASSLGSGAYEQYF.

V and J are TRBV18 and TRBJ2-3; D is unresolved. The germline V gene encodes CDR1 KGHSH and CDR2 LQKENI. The CDR3 is made up of 13 amino acids. Trimming took 0 bases from V and 5 from J, leaving 6 bases between them. The CDR3 bases are TGTGCCAGCTCACCACCAGAGAGAGATACGCAGTATTTT. This sequence encodes CASSPPERDTQYF.

The chain combines TRBV2 with TRBJ1-4; D is ambiguous. CDR1 SNHLY and CDR2 FYNNEI come from the germline V gene. V was trimmed by 8 bases and J by 8 bases, leaving 6 bases between them. This CDR3 contains 10 residues. The CDR3 coding sequence is TGTGCCAGCTCGGGGGAAAAACTGTTTTTT. Its translation: CASSGEKLFF.

The V call is TRBV4-2, the J call TRBJ2-5, with TRBD2 as a possible D gene (5 bases). CDR1 is LGHNA, CDR2 YNFKEQ, per germline. V lost 1 base and J lost 5, with 5 bases in between. CDR3 length: 12 amino acids. CDR3 residues: CASSQGGETQYF. CDR3 nucleotide sequence: TGTGCCAGCAGCCAAGGCGGGGAGACCCAGTACTTC.

The chain links TRBV19 to TRBJ2-7; tentative D call: TRBD2 (5 bases). The CDR3 is made up of 14 amino acids. Looked up from germline, CDR1 is LNHDA and CDR2 is SQIVND (reference sequence). With 3 bases removed from V and 2 bases from J, the gap between germline ends came to 11 bases. The CDR3 protein is CASSIQTGTYEQYF. The CDR3, as DNA: TGTGCCAGTAGTATCCAGACGGGAACCTACGAGCAGTACTTC.

The table lists this clone with a few counts. This sequence joins TRBV29-1 and TRBJ1-1; D remains unclear. Germline V gene sequence: CDR1 SQVTM, CDR2 ANQGSEA. The CDR3 consists of 13 residues. The V end lost 2 bases, the J end lost 0 bases, and 7 bases lay between the germline ends. CDR3 in DNA: TGCAGCGTTGAATCCCAGATGAACACTGAAGCTTTCTTT. Amino acids: CSVESQMNTEAFF.

The sample holds one count of this clone. V is TRBV19 and J is TRBJ1-2; 8 nucleotides line up with TRBD1. Looked up from germline, CDR1 is LNHDA and CDR2 is SQIVND (reference sequence). The CDR3 contains 15 residues. Trimming removed 5 bases from V and 4 bases from J; junction bases left unmatched: 9. The CDR3 DNA sequence: TGTGCCAGTAGTCTTGAGCCACAGGGGGTCTATGGCTACACCTTC. Its translation: CASSLEPQGVYGYTF. Full variable domain (remainder filled in from reference TRBV19 and TRBJ1-2): DGGITQSPKYLFRKEGQNVTLSCEQNLNHDAMYWYRQDPGQGLRLIYYSQIVNDFQKGDIAEGYSVSREKKESFPLTVTSAQKNPTAFYLCASSLEPQGVYGYTFGSGTRLTVV.